Presented here are 9 T cell receptor beta chains from one specimen sequenced in a study of T cells in Graves' hyperthyroidism and ophthalmopathy. Amplified TCR beta CDR3 regions came from RNA transcripts. An initial round of RT-PCR targeting the TCR CDR3 relied on the HTBI primer set. TCRdb analysed the multiplex PCR reads with MiXCR anew, one entry per CDR3 protein. This sample has some 370,000 distinct CDR3 sequences, with roughly 15% found just once. Sample: blood. These receptor sequences come from a woman aged 25 to 45 with Graves' hyperthyroidism that later progressed to Graves' ophthalmopathy.

This clonotype showed up many times. The rearrangement uses TRBV28 and TRBJ2-5, with TRBD1 matching 10 bases. Trimming took 4 bases from V and 5 from J; bases not matched to a gene: 7. Germline CDR1 is MDHEN and CDR2 is SYDVKM. CDR3 size: 15 residues. The CDR3 DNA reads TGTGCCAGCAGTTCTGGGACGGGACAGGGGGAGACCCAGTACTTC. Protein sequence: CASSSGTGQGETQYF.

This clonotype was observed at least ten times. This chain links TRBV7-9 with TRBJ1-1; D remains ambiguous. Germline assignment: CDR1 SEHNR and CDR2 FQNEAQ (reference sequence). Trimming removed 7 bases at V and 1 base at J, with 16 bases between. This CDR3 is 15 amino acids long. CDR3 protein: CASNLGGFANTEAFF. The CDR3 coding sequence is TGTGCCAGCAACCTGGGTGGGTTCGCGAACACTGAAGCTTTCTTT.

This sequence joins TRBV20-1 and TRBJ2-1, with 9 bases lining up with TRBD2. V shed 0 bases, J shed 7 bases, and the junction held 4 bases outside the gene matches. Germline V gene sequence: CDR1 DFQATT, CDR2 SNEGSKA (reference sequence). CDR3 length equals 14 residues. The CDR3 DNA reads as TGCAGTGCTAGAGATCTAGCGGGAAGGAATGAGCAGTTCTTC. Protein product: CSARDLAGRNEQFF.

In DNA form, the CDR3 reads TGTGCCAGCAGCCCTACGACGGGAGCCCAGCATTTT. The encoded protein is CASSPTTGAQHF. This chain joins TRBV28 and TRBJ1-5; the D is unclear. The CDR3 runs 12 residues. Germline loops: CDR1 MDHEN, CDR2 SYDVKM. Trimming shortened V by 6 bases and J by 11 bases, and 14 bases separated the two germline ends. Variable domain in full (rest from reference TRBV28 and TRBJ1-5): DVKVTQSSRYLVKRTGEKVFLECVQDMDHENMFWYRQDPGLGLRLIYFSYDVKMKEKGDIPEGYSVSREKKERFSLILESASTNQTSMYLCASSPTTGAQHFGDGTRLSIL.

In its sample, this clonotype was seen a few times. The chain links TRBV6-2 or TRBV6-3 to TRBJ1-2; 7 bases align to TRBD1. The germline V gene has CDR1 MNHEY and CDR2 SVGEGT. The CDR3 has 14 amino acids. Trimming removed 4 bases from V and 5 bases from J; junction bases left unmatched: 7. DNA for the CDR3: TGTGCCAGCAGTTTCCGGGACAGTCTTTATGGCTACACCTTC. The encoded protein is CASSFRDSLYGYTF.

The gene calls are TRBV12-3 or TRBV12-4 and TRBJ1-5, with 7 bases matching TRBD1. The CDR3 extends over 15 amino acids. Unmatched junction bases numbered 7, after V lost 8 bases and J lost 0 bases. The CDR3 coding sequence is TGTGCCAGCGGGAAGACAGGGAGTAGCAATCAGCCCCAGCATTTT. Residues: CASGKTGSSNQPQHF.

This clonotype was observed at least ten times. This chain uses TRBV12-3 or TRBV12-4 with TRBJ2-1; 14 bases are shared with TRBD2. The CDR3 loop spans 18 amino acids. V was pared by 5 bases and J by 6 bases, with 12 bases of the junction left unmatched. Written as DNA, the CDR3 is TGTGCCAGCAGTCGTCCCGAACCGGGACTAGCGGGAGTCAATGAGCAGTTCTTC. The encoded protein is CASSRPEPGLAGVNEQFF.

This chain joins TRBV7-9 and TRBJ2-5, with TRBD2 matching over 13 bases. Germline trimming cut 5 bases from V and 2 bases from J; bases unmatched to any gene: 8. The CDR3 totals 17 residues. Germline CDR1 reads SEHNR; CDR2 reads FQNEAQ (reference sequence). The CDR3 loop reads CASSTVGLAGIQETQYF. In DNA, the CDR3 is TGTGCCAGCAGCACAGTGGGACTAGCGGGGATACAAGAGACCCAGTACTTC.

This clonotype was counted many times. The chain recombines TRBV12-3 or TRBV12-4 with TRBJ2-6; possible D gene TRBD2, 5 bases. V lost 4 bases and J lost 0, with 19 bases in between. The CDR3 has 19 amino acids. CDR3 DNA: TGTGCCAGCAGTTCGGGGTTAGGTAGGCACGGCTCTGGGGCCAACGTCCTGACTTTC. Residues: CASSSGLGRHGSGANVLTF.